This T cell receptor (beta chain) was identified in a study of shared clonotypes between healthy human individuals (dated by TCRdb to about 2020). Looking at the study overall: The cohort comprised a couple of women and three men aged 18 to 49 years. Per donor, three plates each were used for CD4 naive and CD4 memory, two for CD8 naive, and one for CD8 memory. The study deeply sequenced blood TCR repertoires of five healthy adults to estimate repertoire size and the extent of clonotype sharing between individuals. To increase sequencing depth and limit assay-specific biases, different laboratories used diverse techniques to prepare libraries and sequence TCR repertoires. Leukapheresis yielded between about 0.9 and 9 billion PBMCs per donor.

Using the deep immunoSEQ assay, multiplex PCR amplified TCR CDR3 regions from genomic DNA. Extracted genomic DNA from each cell subset was spread evenly across all wells of several immunoSEQ 96-well plates, with each plate serving as a replicate. Each replicate PCR for sorted subsets received roughly 0.2 ug genomic DNA, equal to about 30,000 T cell genomes. The purified libraries were quantified using a Qubit 3.0 fluorometer, sized with a Bioanalyzer 2100, and then quantified again using the KAPA Library Quantification kit. Every immunoSEQ 96-well plate was sequenced on a dedicated single-read 150-cycle Illumina NextSeq 550 flow cell. The paper's data handling went like this. Because the immunoSEQ output included only junctional sequences and no quality scores, the filtering could not be the same as the filtering used for full-length reads. To assign V/J genes and CDR3, sequences were annotated against IMGT germline references using PyIR, a Python wrapper for IgBLAST v1.9. Any read was removed if the V/J assignment was weak (E-value above 1e-6), the CDR3 was missing, or the read contained stop codons, out-of-frame junctions, or ambiguous translated residues. V3J clonotypes were defined as sequences sharing the same inferred V gene, J gene, and CDR3 amino acid sequence. Percentage overlap between repertoires was computed as shared unique clonotypes divided by the size of the smaller repertoire. Three approaches were used to assess repertoire richness: RTK rarefaction, the Chao1 estimator, and Recon v2.1 estimates of unobserved clonotypes. Generation probabilities for all TCRbeta clonotypes obtained by the gDNA method from a handful of donors were computed using OLGA. TCRdb mirrors the immuneACCESS table, restricted to in-frame sequences. Some clones are absent from its copies; in checked studies, under half trace to an unresolved V gene, and the reason for the others is unknown. Clonal size and the V and J genes are those of that table, whereas D and trimming came from the DNA. This sample comprises about 510,000 clones, almost 97% of them detected only once. Jointly, the top ten make up roughly 0.06% of the sample.

Points the paper makes about the study in general: When a few donors were compared, the shared fraction of clonotypes was approximately 5% for naive CD4, around 3.6% for naive CD8, roughly 2.5% for memory CD4, and less than 0.5% for memory CD8. The small number of donors limited the genetic and exposure-history diversity represented. Only blood was sampled, and tissue TCR repertoires likely differ from those in blood. Naive subsets generally had larger estimated clonotype richness than memory subsets. Compared with non-shared clonotypes, clonotypes shared by all four sorted-subset donors had higher generation probabilities. Pairwise subsampling indicated that sequencing depth was expected to affect the degree of clonotype sharing among donors. Incomplete sequencing was indicated by rarefaction of sorted-subset datasets, despite the large sequencing depth.

The CDR3 has 14 amino acids, counting the end cysteine and phenylalanine. Only the CDR3 portion is preserved as DNA: 42 bases, with reading frame beginning at the first base. According to the germline V gene, CDR1 reads KGHSH and CDR2 reads LQKENI. V is pared back by 2 bases and J by 3 bases, with 11 bases lying between the germline termini. In the case of this clone: Which antigen it targets is not known. No qualities accompany the bases; no much larger clone lies one base away.

Donors were healthy HIV-negative adults with no recently reported acute infections or vaccinations. Only Caucasian adults living in Nashville, Tennessee, USA were represented among the donors. CD4+ T cells were enriched through magnetic negative selection, after which naive cells were positively selected on CD45RA and the remaining negative fraction served as the memory subset. Blood was obtained by leukapheresis, after which PBMCs were separated by Ficoll-Histopaque density gradient centrifugation and cryopreserved in liquid nitrogen vapor phase. Analytical flow cytometry was used to check the purity and quantity of every magnetically sorted T cell population. Each sorted fraction had its genomic DNA isolated and then quantified by UV absorbance on a Nanodrop 2000c.

Recombination joined TRBV18 with TRBJ2-7; the D gene identity is not certain. This receptor was taken from a woman in her thirties in good health. The sequencing input was naive CD4+ T cells sorted from blood. The sample's cell subset or site, from its label and the paper: CD45RA+ positively selected. At the DNA level, the sequence is TGTGCCAGCTCACCAGTTGAATCGGACTACGAGCAGTACTTC. This sequence encodes CASSPVESDYEQYF. The reference TRBV18 and TRBJ2-7 proteins fill in what lies around the CDR3, so the full variable domain reads NAGVMQNPRHLVRRRGQEARLRCSPMKGHSHVYWYRQLPEEGLKFMVYLQKENIIDESGMPKERFSAEFPKEGPSILRIQQVVRGDSAAYFCASSPVESDYEQYFGPGTRLTVT.